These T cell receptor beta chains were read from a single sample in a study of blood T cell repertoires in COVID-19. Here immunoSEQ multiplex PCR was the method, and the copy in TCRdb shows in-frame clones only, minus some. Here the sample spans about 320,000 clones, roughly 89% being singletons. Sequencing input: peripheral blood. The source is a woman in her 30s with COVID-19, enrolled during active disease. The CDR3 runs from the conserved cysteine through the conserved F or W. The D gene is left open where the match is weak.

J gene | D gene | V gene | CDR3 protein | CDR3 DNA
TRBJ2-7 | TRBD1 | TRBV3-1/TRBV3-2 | CASSPGQAHEQYF | TGTGCCAGCAGCCCGGGACAGGCCCACGAGCAGTACTTC
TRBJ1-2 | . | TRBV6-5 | CASSTLNSGGDGYTF | TGTGCCAGCAGTACCCTCAACTCAGGAGGTGATGGCTACACCTTC
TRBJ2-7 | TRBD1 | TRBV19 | CASSIDGTGSEQYF | TGTGCCAGTAGTATAGACGGGACAGGGAGCGAGCAGTACTTC
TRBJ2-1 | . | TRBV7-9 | CASSSQEYNEQFF | TGTGCCAGCAGCTCACAGGAGTACAATGAGCAGTTCTTC
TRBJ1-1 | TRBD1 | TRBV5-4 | CASSSRQGAPNRMNTEAFF | TGTGCCAGCAGCTCCCGACAGGGGGCGCCGAACCGCATGAACACTGAAGCTTTCTTT
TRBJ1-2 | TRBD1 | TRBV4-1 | CASSPGQGANYGYTF | TGCGCCAGCAGCCCCGGACAGGGGGCTAACTATGGCTACACCTTC
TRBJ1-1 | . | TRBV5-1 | CASSLQPYTEAFF | TGCGCCAGCAGCTTACAGCCCTACACTGAAGCTTTCTTT
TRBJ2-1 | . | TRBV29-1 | CSADSLGGGDNEQFF | TGCAGCGCTGACTCGCTTGGAGGGGGGGATAATGAGCAGTTCTTC
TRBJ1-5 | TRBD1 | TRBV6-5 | CASSYGQGNQPQHF | TGTGCCAGCAGTTACGGACAGGGCAATCAGCCCCAGCATTTT
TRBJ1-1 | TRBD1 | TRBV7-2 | CASSLYRGPVNGEAFF | TGTGCCAGCAGCTTATACAGGGGGCCGGTGAATGGGGAAGCTTTCTTT
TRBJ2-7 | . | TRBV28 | CASSLATTLAYEQYF | TGTGCCAGCAGTTTAGCTACGACACTAGCCTACGAGCAGTACTTC
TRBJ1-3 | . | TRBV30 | CAWSVRGQRSGNTIYF | TGTGCCTGGAGTGTTCGGGGACAACGCTCTGGAAACACCATATATTTT
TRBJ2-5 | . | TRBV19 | CASRVQGQETQYF | TGTGCCAGTAGGGTACAGGGCCAAGAGACCCAGTACTTC
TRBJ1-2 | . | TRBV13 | CASSLVGTGLYGYTF | TGTGCCAGCAGCTTAGTAGGTACAGGGCTTTATGGCTACACCTTC
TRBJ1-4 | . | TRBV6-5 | CASTYRVNEKLFF | TGTGCCAGCACCTACAGGGTTAATGAAAAACTGTTTTTT
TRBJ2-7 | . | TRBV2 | CASSPNGRGEQYF | TGTGCCAGCAGTCCAAACGGGCGGGGCGAGCAGTACTTC